One sample yielded the 12 T cell receptor beta chains listed below, sequenced in a study of blood T cell repertoires in COVID-19. The repertoire was sequenced with immunoSEQ multiplex PCR; TCRdb's copy has only in-frame clones and lacks some. The sample records about 210,000 clones, roughly 90% being singletons. Sequencing used PBMCs or T cells enriched from blood (not recorded which). The receptors here all came from a woman younger than 35 who had recovered from COVID-19.

The chain uses TRBV5-4 and TRBJ2-6; no definite D call. The V and J ends lost 2 bases and 0 bases respectively, with 9 bases between them. The CDR3 loop spans 16 amino acids. Germline assignment: CDR1 SGHNT and CDR2 YYREEE (reference sequence). The CDR3 is CASSFSFLSGANVLTF. For the CDR3, the DNA is TGTGCCAGCAGCTTCTCTTTCCTCTCTGGGGCCAACGTCCTGACTTTC.

J is TRBJ2-7 and V is TRBV27; D might be TRBD1 (6 bases). The ends were cut back, 2 bases at V and 3 bases at J, with 17 bases in the middle. Germline-derived CDR1 and CDR2 are MNHEY and SMNVEV (reference sequence). The CDR3 runs to 16 residues. The CDR3 protein is CASSLRLQGENYEQYF. The CDR3 DNA follows: TGTGCCAGCAGTTTACGGTTACAGGGCGAGAACTACGAGCAGTACTTC.

This clone was observed once. The chain combines TRBV6-5 with TRBJ2-1; TRBD2 aligns across 12 bases. With V trimmed by 6 bases and J by 4 bases, 4 bases remained unmatched. Germline CDR1 reads MNHEY; CDR2 reads SVGAGI. The CDR3 extends over 15 amino acids. The CDR3 is CASSLLAGGYNEQFF. CDR3 sequence (DNA): TGTGCCAGCAGCCTACTAGCGGGGGGATACAATGAGCAGTTCTTC.

The rearrangement joins TRBV28 to TRBJ1-5; 8 bases align to TRBD1. This CDR3 is built from 15 residues. Germline trimming cut 5 bases from V and 2 bases from J; bases unmatched to any gene: 5. Germline V gene data show CDR1 as MDHEN and CDR2 as SYDVKM. In nucleotides, the CDR3 is TGTGCCAGCAGTCTTCAGGGGGCCGGCAATCAGCCCCAGCATTTT. It yields the protein CASSLQGAGNQPQHF.

J is TRBJ2-7 and V is TRBV9; a weak D match, TRBD1 (5 bases). Germline CDR1 SGDLS, CDR2 YYNGEE. Trimming took off 0 bases at V and 2 bases at J, with 12 bases between the two ends. This CDR3 is built from 15 residues. The CDR3 sequence is CASSVAPTDTYEQYF. The CDR3 region has the DNA TGTGCCAGCAGCGTAGCTCCGACGGACACCTACGAGCAGTACTTC.

The genes are TRBV4-2 and TRBJ1-1, with D maybe TRBD1 (6 bases). The CDR3 covers 15 residues. CDR1 LGHNA and CDR2 YNFKEQ come from the germline V gene. Between the trimmed V and J ends, which lost 3 bases and 2 bases, there was a span of 13 bases. CDR3 in amino acids: CASSQARGGNTEAFF. The CDR3 bases are TGTGCCAGCAGCCAGGCCCGCGGGGGCAACACTGAAGCTTTCTTT.

The chain combines TRBV12-3 or TRBV12-4 with TRBJ1-1, with D unresolved. The V and J ends lost 3 bases and 7 bases respectively, with 12 bases between them. This CDR3 has 13 amino acids. DNA of the CDR3: TGTGCCAGCAGTTTGAGGTCGAGAGGTGAAGCTTTCTTT. Its translation: CASSLRSRGEAFF.

V and J are TRBV9 and TRBJ1-3; tentative D call: TRBD1 (6 bases). Germline V lookup: CDR1 SGDLS, CDR2 YYNGEE. The CDR3 is made up of 18 amino acids. The V end was cut by 0 bases, the J end by 0 bases, with 16 bases between. This chain's CDR3 is CASSVAGRGAVSGNTIYF. CDR3 nucleotides: TGTGCCAGCAGCGTAGCTGGCCGGGGGGCAGTCTCTGGAAACACCATATATTTT.

This sequence joins TRBV7-8 and TRBJ2-1, with D perhaps TRBD1 (6 bases). The CDR3 totals 14 residues. V was clipped by 5 bases and J by 7 bases, with 15 bases between them. CDR1 is SGHVS, CDR2 FQNEAQ, per germline. CDR3 protein: CASSRTGLGNEQFF. CDR3 nucleotide sequence: TGTGCCAGCAGCCGAACAGGGTTGGGAAATGAGCAGTTCTTC.

DNA for the CDR3: TGTGCCGTACAGGGGGCCGGGGCACAAGCTTTCTTT. This translates into CAVQGAGAQAFF. The chain couples TRBV7-9 to TRBJ1-1, with TRBD1 matching 9 bases. The V segment lost 11 bases and the J segment 9 bases; nucleotides outside the gene matches: 10. CDR3 length: 12 residues. Germline values: CDR1 SEHNR, CDR2 FQNEAQ (reference sequence).

The rearrangement links TRBV5-1 to TRBJ1-5, with TRBD1 matching over 9 bases. V gave up 3 bases and J gave up 6 bases; unmatched junction bases: 1. CDR1 is SGHRS and CDR2 is YFSETQ in the germline V gene. CDR3 length: 13 residues. The CDR3: CASSSGQGQPQHF. The CDR3 nucleotides read TGCGCCAGCAGCTCGGGACAGGGTCAGCCCCAGCATTTT.

The chain recombines TRBV6-5 with TRBJ2-2; 7 nucleotides match TRBD1. The CDR3 runs to 15 residues. V shed 5 bases and J 3 bases; nucleotides not matched to a gene: 6. The germline V gene encodes CDR1 MNHEY and CDR2 SVGAGI. This chain's CDR3 is CASSRQGTDTGELFF. CDR3 nucleotide sequence: TGTGCCAGCAGTCGACAGGGCACCGACACCGGGGAGCTGTTTTTT.